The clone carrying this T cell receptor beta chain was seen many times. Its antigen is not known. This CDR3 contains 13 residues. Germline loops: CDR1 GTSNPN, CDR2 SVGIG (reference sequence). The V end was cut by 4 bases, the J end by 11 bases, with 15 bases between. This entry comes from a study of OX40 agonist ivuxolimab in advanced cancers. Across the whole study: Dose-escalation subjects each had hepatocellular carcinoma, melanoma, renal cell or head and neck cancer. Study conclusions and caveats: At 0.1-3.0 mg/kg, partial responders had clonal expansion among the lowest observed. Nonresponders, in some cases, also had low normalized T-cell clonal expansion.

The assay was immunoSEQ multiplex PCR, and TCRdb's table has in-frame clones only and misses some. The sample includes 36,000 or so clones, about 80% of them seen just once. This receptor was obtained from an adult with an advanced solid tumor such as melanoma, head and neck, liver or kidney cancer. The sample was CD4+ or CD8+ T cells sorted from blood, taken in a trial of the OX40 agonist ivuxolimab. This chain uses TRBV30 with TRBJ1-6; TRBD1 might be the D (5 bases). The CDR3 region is CAWMGRHGPPLHF. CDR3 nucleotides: TGTGCCTGGATGGGACGGCACGGGCCACCCCTCCACTTT.